Listed here are 21 T cell receptor beta chains from one sample, sequenced in a study of Ad26.COV2.S vaccination and SARS-CoV-2 variants. Treatment indicated: roughly 19 received Ad26.COV2.S at low or high dose, single or two shots; about 5 received placebo; per-sample allocation not given. On day 63 after the first injection, vaccine and placebo recipients gave samples. Measured with immunoSEQ multiplex PCR; TCRdb has only the in-frame clones, and not every one. The sample carries 300,000 to 400,000 clones, around 90% recorded once. Material: peripheral blood, obtained in a trial of Ad26.COV2.S vaccine versus placebo. Receptors were obtained from a person between 18 and 65 years old who received the Ad26.COV2.S COVID-19 vaccine or a placebo.

This chain links TRBV19 with TRBJ2-7, with 8 bases fitting TRBD2. CDR1 and CDR2 from the germline V gene are LNHDA and SQIVND (reference sequence). Trimming took 3 bases from V and 4 from J; bases not matched to a gene: 14. This CDR3 comprises 17 residues. In DNA, the CDR3 is TGTGCCAGTAGTATTGGTTCCGGGGGGGTCGCGCCTTACGAGCAGTACTTC. Amino acids: CASSIGSGGVAPYEQYF.

Only a few counts were recorded for this clone. This chain connects TRBV27 to TRBJ1-5; TRBD1 agrees at 8 bases. The J segment lost 6 bases and the V segment lost 0 bases, leaving 4 bases of the junction unmatched. This CDR3 has 15 residues. Per germline, CDR1 MNHEY and CDR2 SMNVEV (reference sequence). The CDR3 region is CASSLSRGRGQPQHF. CDR3 coding DNA: TGTGCCAGCAGTTTATCCAGGGGGCGAGGTCAGCCCCAGCATTTT.

This chain uses TRBV12-3 or TRBV12-4 with TRBJ1-4, with no clear D. This CDR3 is built from 13 residues. V was trimmed by 5 bases and J by 5 bases, leaving 9 bases between them. DNA for the CDR3: TGTGCCAGCAGTAGACGGCGGAATGAAAAACTGTTTTTT. It codes for CASSRRRNEKLFF.

The chain carries TRBV18 and TRBJ2-5; 9 nucleotides align to TRBD2. J lost 6 bases, V lost 2 bases, and 16 bases had no gene match. The germline gives CDR1 KGHSH, CDR2 LQKENI. This CDR3 is built from 18 residues. CDR3 DNA sequence: TGTGCCAGCTCACCAGGAGGAGGCGGGGGGGCCGTTGGAAAGACCCAGTACTTC. Translated: CASSPGGGGGAVGKTQYF.

The CDR3 sequence is CAWRGKMNTEAFF. The CDR3 DNA follows: TGTGCCTGGAGGGGGAAAATGAACACTGAAGCTTTCTTT. The genes are TRBV30 and TRBJ1-1; D unresolved. CDR3 length equals 13 residues. Germline V lookup: CDR1 GTSNPN, CDR2 SVGIG (reference sequence). V was pared by 3 bases and J by 0 bases, with 8 bases between.

The chain joins TRBV9 to TRBJ1-4; TRBD1 matches 7 bases. Germline V gene data show CDR1 as SGDLS and CDR2 as YYNGEE. The CDR3 covers 14 residues. Trimming at V came to 4 bases and at J to 4 bases, leaving 4 bases not matched to a gene. The CDR3 region has the DNA TGTGCCAGCAGCACCACAGGGGATAATGAAAAACTGTTTTTT. It codes for CASSTTGDNEKLFF.

As for this clone: At the DNA level, this CDR3 is encoded by other sequences in the same sample as well. This chain connects TRBV6-1 to TRBJ1-5; D is ambiguous. There are 15 residues in the CDR3. Germline V lookup: CDR1 MNHNS, CDR2 SASEGT. V lost 2 bases, J lost 0 bases, and 8 bases lay in between. In DNA form, the CDR3 reads TGTGCCAGCAGTGAATTAGCGAATAGCAATCAGCCCCAGCATTTT. It codes for CASSELANSNQPQHF.

This sequence joins TRBV30 and TRBJ2-4; 8 bases align to TRBD1. V lost 8 bases and J lost 0; bases outside the gene matches: 9. The CDR3 is 15 residues long. Germline CDR1 reads GTSNPN; CDR2 reads SVGIG (reference sequence). CDR3 sequence: CATSTGQGAKNIQYF. The CDR3 DNA is TGTGCCACCTCCACTGGACAGGGAGCCAAAAACATTCAGTACTTC.

This chain connects TRBV14 to TRBJ2-7; TRBD2 might be the D (6 bases). V was cut by 3 bases and J by 0 bases, with 9 bases left in between. Germline-derived CDR1 and CDR2 are SGHDN and FVKESK. CDR3 length: 14 residues. The CDR3 bases are TGTGCCAGCAGCCAGGGGGGACTCTCCTACGAGCAGTACTTC. Amino acids: CASSQGGLSYEQYF.

This clone has only a few counts. The rearrangement joins TRBV18 to TRBJ2-7; no firm D call. This CDR3 contains 16 residues. CDR1 and CDR2 from the germline V gene are KGHSH and LQKENI. V was pared by 1 base and J by 1 base, with 14 bases between. CDR3 loop: CASSPLSAASSYEQYF. The DNA for the CDR3 is TGTGCCAGCTCACCACTGTCGGCAGCCTCATCCTACGAGCAGTACTTC.

This clone has a handful of counts. The genes are TRBV5-1 and TRBJ1-1, with no clear D. V lost 5 bases, J lost 1 base, and 9 bases lay in between. Per germline, CDR1 SGHRS and CDR2 YFSETQ. This CDR3 comprises 13 residues. CDR3 DNA: TGCGCCAGCAGTACCGGCCCGAACACTGAAGCTTTCTTT. This codes for CASSTGPNTEAFF.

This chain links TRBV25-1 with TRBJ1-4; D gene ambiguous. Trimming took off 3 bases at V and 6 bases at J, with 11 bases between the two ends. The CDR3 extends over 14 amino acids. Germline CDR1 and CDR2: MGHDK and SYGVNS. CDR3 sequence: CASSEGWEYEKLFF. The CDR3 DNA follows: TGTGCCAGCAGTGAGGGTTGGGAGTATGAAAAACTGTTTTTT.

The chain combines TRBV7-2 with TRBJ2-1; D uncertain. Germline CDR1 SGHTA, CDR2 FQGNSA. The CDR3 sequence is 13 residues long. V shed 1 base and J shed 3 bases, with 4 bases lying between them. The CDR3 loop reads CASSLDGYNEQFF. The CDR3 nucleotides read TGTGCCAGCAGCTTAGACGGCTACAATGAGCAGTTCTTC.

Points on this clone: The same CDR3 can be traced to other DNA sequences in this sample. The chain combines TRBV19 with TRBJ1-1, with D uncertain. The germline V gene encodes CDR1 LNHDA and CDR2 SQIVND (reference sequence). Between the trimmed V and J ends, which lost 4 bases and 3 bases, there was a span of 0 bases. The CDR3 totals 10 residues. The CDR3 here is CASSNTEAFF. CDR3 sequence (DNA): TGTGCCAGTAGTAACACTGAAGCTTTCTTT. The whole variable domain, remainder taken from reference TRBV19 and TRBJ1-1, is DGGITQSPKYLFRKEGQNVTLSCEQNLNHDAMYWYRQDPGQGLRLIYYSQIVNDFQKGDIAEGYSVSREKKESFPLTVTSAQKNPTAFYLCASSNTEAFFGQGTRLTVV.

This chain connects TRBV12-3 or TRBV12-4 to TRBJ1-2; D gene ambiguous. The CDR3 extends over 12 amino acids. The ends were cut back, 1 base at V and 7 bases at J, with 7 bases in the middle. As DNA, the CDR3 is TGTGCCAGCAGTTTAGGGGAGGGTGGCTACACCTTC. Protein product: CASSLGEGGYTF.

The table lists this clone with a few counts. This sequence joins TRBV7-2 and TRBJ1-2; 8 bases are shared with TRBD1. CDR3 size: 15 residues. The germline gives CDR1 SGHTA, CDR2 FQGNSA. The junction had 11 bases not matched to a gene; V was cut back by 3 bases and J by 8 bases. In DNA form, the CDR3 reads TGTGCCAGCAGCTTCTTAGTCCAGGGGGCGCGGGGCTACACCTTC. Protein product: CASSFLVQGARGYTF.

This chain connects TRBV29-1 to TRBJ1-3; D is uncertain. The CDR3 contains 14 residues. The germline V gene has CDR1 SQVTM and CDR2 ANQGSEA. V lost 0 bases, J lost 1 base, and 7 bases lay in between. The CDR3 loop is CSVEDVGSGNTIYF. Here the CDR3 DNA reads TGCAGCGTTGAAGATGTGGGTTCTGGAAACACCATATATTTT.

The rearrangement joins TRBV27 to TRBJ2-7; 9 positions agree with TRBD1. This CDR3 is 15 amino acids long. V lost 6 bases to trimming and J lost 5 bases; unmatched junction nucleotides: 11. Germline V gene lookup returns CDR1 MNHEY and CDR2 SMNVEV (reference sequence). The CDR3 loop is CASRVTGGGINEQYF. CDR3 sequence (DNA): TGTGCCAGCAGGGTAACAGGGGGCGGTATCAACGAGCAGTACTTC.

The chain recombines TRBV6-2 or TRBV6-3 with TRBJ2-5; possibly TRBD1 or TRBD2 for D (5 bases each). There are 13 residues in the CDR3. The germline V gene has CDR1 MNHEY and CDR2 SVGEGT. V gave up 1 base and J gave up 3 bases, with 6 bases separating them. In DNA form, the CDR3 reads TGTGCCAGCAGTTACTTGGGGGAAGAGACCCAGTACTTC. It is translated as CASSYLGEETQYF.

CDR3 sequence: CASSPEANYGYTF. The CDR3 DNA reads TGTGCCAGCAGCCCAGAGGCTAACTATGGCTACACCTTC. The chain links TRBV9 to TRBJ1-2; D remains unclear. Germline loops: CDR1 SGDLS, CDR2 YYNGEE. V was trimmed by 4 bases and J by 0 bases, leaving 7 bases between them. The CDR3 contains 13 residues.

The chain has TRBV10-3 and TRBJ2-7; 9 bases are a match to TRBD1. Germline V gives CDR1 ENHRY, CDR2 SYGVKD. The CDR3 extends over 18 amino acids. V dropped 6 bases and J dropped 0; count of bases not matched to a gene: 15. CDR3 DNA: TGTGCCATCAGAGGTGCCGGGACAGGGCCCCTCTTCTCCTACGAGCAGTACTTC. This gives the protein CAIRGAGTGPLFSYEQYF.